This entry lists 2 T cell receptor beta chains sequenced from one sample in a study of T cells in Graves' hyperthyroidism and ophthalmopathy. Researchers amplified the TCR beta CDR3 regions from RNA transcripts. Researchers ran a first-round RT-PCR on the TCR CDR3 using the HTBI primer set. TCRdb fed the multiplex PCR reads into MiXCR, producing one record per CDR3 protein. Among about 610,000 distinct CDR3 sequences listed, 46% were seen once. Sequenced input: peripheral blood or thyroid tissue (not recorded which). The receptors shown here come from a woman younger than 30 with Graves' hyperthyroidism.

This clonotype was recorded many times. This sequence joins TRBV7-9 and TRBJ2-5; 8 nucleotides agree with TRBD1. V shed 4 bases and J 1 base; nucleotides not matched to a gene: 5. Germline CDR1 is SEHNR and CDR2 is FQNEAQ (reference sequence). The CDR3 is made up of 15 amino acids. CDR3 nucleotides: TGTGCCAGCAGCTCTAACAGGGGGATCCAAGAGACCCAGTACTTC. Protein sequence: CASSSNRGIQETQYF.

The rearrangement uses TRBV7-6 and TRBJ2-3; perhaps D is TRBD1 or TRBD2 (6 bases each). Germline V gives CDR1 SGHVS, CDR2 FNYEAQ. V shed 5 bases and J shed 2 bases, with 8 bases lying between them. The CDR3 is 13 residues long. CDR3 loop: CASSRGDTDTQYF. The CDR3 nucleotides read TGTGCCAGCAGCAGGGGGGACACAGATACGCAGTATTTT. The entire variable domain, with the rest obtained from reference TRBV7-6 and TRBJ2-3, is as follows: GAGVSQSPRYKVTKRGQDVALRCDPISGHVSLYWYRQALGQGPEFLTYFNYEAQQDKSGLPNDRFSAERPEGSISTLTIQRTEQRDSAMYRCASSRGDTDTQYFGPGTRLTVL.